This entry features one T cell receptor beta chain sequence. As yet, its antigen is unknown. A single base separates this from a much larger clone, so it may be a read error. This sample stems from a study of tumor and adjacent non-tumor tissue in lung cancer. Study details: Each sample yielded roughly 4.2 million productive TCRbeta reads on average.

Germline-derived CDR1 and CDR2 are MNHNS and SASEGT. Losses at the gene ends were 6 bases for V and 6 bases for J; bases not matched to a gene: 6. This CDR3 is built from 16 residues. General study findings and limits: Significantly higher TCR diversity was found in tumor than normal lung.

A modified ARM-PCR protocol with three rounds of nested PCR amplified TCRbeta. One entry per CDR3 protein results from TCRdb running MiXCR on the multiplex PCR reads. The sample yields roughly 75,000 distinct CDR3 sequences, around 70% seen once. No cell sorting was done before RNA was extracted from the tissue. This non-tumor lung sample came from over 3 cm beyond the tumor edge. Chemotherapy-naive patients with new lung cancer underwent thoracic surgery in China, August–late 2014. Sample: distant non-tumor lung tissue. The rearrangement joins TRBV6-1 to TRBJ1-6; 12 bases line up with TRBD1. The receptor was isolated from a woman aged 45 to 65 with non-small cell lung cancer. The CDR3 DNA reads TGTGCCAGCAGAGCCCGGGACAGGGGGCTTAATTCACCCCTCCACTTT. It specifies CASRARDRGLNSPLHF.